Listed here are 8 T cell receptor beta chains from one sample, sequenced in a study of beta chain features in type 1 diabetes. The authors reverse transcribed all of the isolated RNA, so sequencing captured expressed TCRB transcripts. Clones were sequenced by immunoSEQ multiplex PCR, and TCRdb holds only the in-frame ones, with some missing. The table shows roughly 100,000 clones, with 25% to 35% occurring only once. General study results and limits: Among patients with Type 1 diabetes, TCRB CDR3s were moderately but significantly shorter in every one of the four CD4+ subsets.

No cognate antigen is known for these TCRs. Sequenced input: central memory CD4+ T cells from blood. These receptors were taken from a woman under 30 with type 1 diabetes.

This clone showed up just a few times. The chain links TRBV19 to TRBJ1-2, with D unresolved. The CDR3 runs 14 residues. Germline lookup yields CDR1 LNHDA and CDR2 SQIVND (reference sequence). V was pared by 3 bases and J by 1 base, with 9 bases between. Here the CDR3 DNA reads TGTGCCAGTAGTATCTCGAACGGTAACTATGGCTACACCTTC. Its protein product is CASSISNGNYGYTF.

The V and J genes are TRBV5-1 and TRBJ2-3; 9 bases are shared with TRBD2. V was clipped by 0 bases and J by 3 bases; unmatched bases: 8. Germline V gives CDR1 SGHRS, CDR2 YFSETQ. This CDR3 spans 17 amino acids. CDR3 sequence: CASSLGLAGVLTDTQYF. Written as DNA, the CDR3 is TGCGCCAGCAGCTTGGGGTTAGCGGGAGTCCTAACAGATACGCAGTATTTT.

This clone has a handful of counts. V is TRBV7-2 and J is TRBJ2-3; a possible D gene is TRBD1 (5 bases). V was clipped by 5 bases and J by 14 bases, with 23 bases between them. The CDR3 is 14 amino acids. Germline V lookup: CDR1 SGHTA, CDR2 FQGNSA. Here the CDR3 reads CASSQLMGQAPLYF. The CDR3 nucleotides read TGTGCCAGCAGCCAACTTATGGGGCAGGCCCCACTGTATTTT.

The CDR3 is CASTRTVSGANVLTF. The CDR3, as DNA: TGTGCCAGCACGCGGACAGTCTCTGGGGCCAACGTCCTGACTTTC. V and J are TRBV2 and TRBJ2-6, with a possible D match to TRBD1 (6 bases). V was trimmed by 7 bases and J by 0 bases, leaving 10 bases between them. Germline lookup yields CDR1 SNHLY and CDR2 FYNNEI. The CDR3 is made up of 15 amino acids.

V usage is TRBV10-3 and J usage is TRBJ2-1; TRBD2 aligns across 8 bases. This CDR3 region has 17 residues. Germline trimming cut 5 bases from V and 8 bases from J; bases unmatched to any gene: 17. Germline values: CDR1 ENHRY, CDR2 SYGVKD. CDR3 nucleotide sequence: TGTGCCATCAGTTCCCCTCCGGGGGGCGGGAGGATCGATGAGCAGTTCTTC. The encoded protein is CAISSPPGGGRIDEQFF.

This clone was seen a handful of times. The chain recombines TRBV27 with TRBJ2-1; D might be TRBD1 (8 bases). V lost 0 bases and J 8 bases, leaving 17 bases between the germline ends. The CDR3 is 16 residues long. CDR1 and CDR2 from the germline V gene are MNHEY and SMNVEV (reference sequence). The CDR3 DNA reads TGTGCCAGCAGTTTATCCCCCCGGACAGGGAGGGATGAGCAGTTCTTC. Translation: CASSLSPRTGRDEQFF.

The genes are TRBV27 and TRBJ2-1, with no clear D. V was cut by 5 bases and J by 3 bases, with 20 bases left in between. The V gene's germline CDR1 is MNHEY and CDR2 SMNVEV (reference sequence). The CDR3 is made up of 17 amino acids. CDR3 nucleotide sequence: TGTGCCAGCAGTGCCTCTAGTCCCAACCACTTCTACAATGAGCAGTTCTTC. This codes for CASSASSPNHFYNEQFF.

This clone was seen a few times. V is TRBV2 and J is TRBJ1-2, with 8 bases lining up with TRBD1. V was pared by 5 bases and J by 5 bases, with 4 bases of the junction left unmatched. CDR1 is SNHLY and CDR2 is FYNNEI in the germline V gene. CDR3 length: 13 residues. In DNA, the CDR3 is TGTGCCAGCAGTCTCGGGACAGGTTATGGCTACACCTTC. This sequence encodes CASSLGTGYGYTF.